Here is one TCR beta chain with its context. The source of the sample is a study of cytomegalovirus exposure and HLA in healthy donors. Primers: 60 Vbeta forward and 13 Jbeta reverse. Assay used: immunoSEQ multiplex PCR; TCRdb lists only in-frame clones, some missing. The profile shows 200,000 to 250,000 clones, about 83% of them singletons. This CDR3 is built from 15 residues. Trimming took 4 bases from V and 10 from J; bases not matched to a gene: 14. Germline V gene lookup returns CDR1 MNHEY and CDR2 SVGAGI. The source material was PBMCs. V and J are TRBV6-5 and TRBJ2-3; the match to TRBD1 covers 7 bases. The receptor was isolated from a girl aged 10 to 17 in good health and CMV-seronegative. The CDR3 spells CASSSGTENGDAQYF. The CDR3, as DNA: TGTGCCAGCAGTTCCGGGACAGAAAATGGGGATGCGCAGTATTTT.